This T cell receptor (beta chain) comes out of a study of shared T cell receptors in the human thymus. Assay used: immunoSEQ multiplex PCR; TCRdb lists only in-frame clones, some missing. The sample includes approximately 730,000 clones, 70% to 90% of them seen just once. These data were also reused for a study on human thymus T cells. This second study notes: The thymus was resected at corrective cardiac surgery.

The source material was thymocytes. This TCR was recovered from a girl under three years old with a congenital heart defect.

The CDR3 DNA reads as TGCGCCAGCAGCTCCCAGTACACAGGGGCTCAAGAGACCCAGTACTTC. Encoded protein: CASSSQYTGAQETQYF. The genes are TRBV5-1 and TRBJ2-5, with 7 bases that match TRBD1. V shed 3 bases and J 2 bases; nucleotides not matched to a gene: 10. The CDR3 is made up of 16 amino acids. Looked up from germline, CDR1 is SGHRS and CDR2 is YFSETQ. Full variable domain (remainder filled in from reference TRBV5-1 and TRBJ2-5): KAGVTQTPRYLIKTRGQQVTLSCSPISGHRSVSWYQQTPGQGLQFLFEYFSETQRNKGNFPGRFSGRQFSNSRSEMNVSTLELGDSALYLCASSSQYTGAQETQYFGPGTRLLVL.